This TCR beta chain was sequenced in a study of identical twins. TCRdb itself ran the 5' RACE reads through MiXCR, one entry per CDR3 protein. The profile shows 400,000 to 550,000 distinct CDR3 sequences, approximately 14% of them singletons. This clonotype was observed at least ten times. The CDR3 is made up of 13 amino acids. The V segment lost 6 bases and the J segment 8 bases; nucleotides outside the gene matches: 6. CDR1 and CDR2 from the germline V gene are KGHDR and SFDVKD. This sample was also put to use in a study of yellow fever vaccine responses in identical twins.

Sequencing was performed on CD4+ T cells sorted from blood. This TCR was recovered from a young woman in good health. The genes are TRBV24-1 and TRBJ2-1, with 7 bases that match TRBD2. The CDR3 protein is CATSTLGGDEQFF. The CDR3 bases are TGTGCCACCAGTACCCTGGGAGGGGATGAGCAGTTCTTC.